This passage covers 4 T cell receptor beta chains from one sample sequenced in a study of blood T cell repertoires in COVID-19. Repertoires were generated with immunoSEQ multiplex PCR, while TCRdb's copy carries only in-frame clones and drops some. The sample has around 250,000 clones; 80% to 90% are singletons. Sequences were obtained from PBMCs or T cells enriched from blood (not recorded which). The receptors stem from a woman between 50 and 59 years old who had recovered from COVID-19.

The CDR3 loop reads CASSSQGLYEQYF. CDR3 sequence (DNA): TGTGCCAGCAGTTCACAGGGGCTCTACGAGCAGTACTTC. This chain links TRBV28 with TRBJ2-7; 7 positions agree with TRBD1. J was trimmed by 3 bases and V by 4 bases; bases with no gene match: 3. CDR3 size: 13 residues. Germline V gene lookup returns CDR1 MDHEN and CDR2 SYDVKM.

Regarding this clone: The same CDR3 can be traced to other DNA sequences in this sample. This rearrangement joins TRBV7-9 to TRBJ2-7, with TRBD1 matching 8 bases. In germline, CDR1 is SEHNR, CDR2 FQNEAQ (reference sequence). The length of the CDR3 is 15 residues. V dropped 0 bases and J dropped 4; count of bases not matched to a gene: 5. The CDR3 DNA reads TGTGCCAGCAGCTTAGCGGCAGGGGGCTTATACGAGCAGTACTTC. Protein product: CASSLAAGGLYEQYF.

The J gene is TRBJ2-1, the V gene TRBV3-1 (or the pseudogene TRBV3-2); TRBD2 matches at 13 bases. Germline CDR1 reads LGHDT; CDR2 reads YNNKEL (reference sequence). This CDR3 comprises 15 residues. With 4 bases clipped from V and 9 bases from J, the junction kept 6 bases outside the gene matches. CDR3: CASSLGLAGVSEQFF. The DNA of the CDR3 is TGTGCCAGCAGCCTCGGACTAGCGGGAGTTAGTGAGCAGTTCTTC.

This clone was detected once. The CDR3 DNA reads as TGTGCCAGCAGCGTAGCTGGGACTTGGGCTGGAAACACCATATATTTT. It encodes CASSVAGTWAGNTIYF. The chain recombines TRBV9 with TRBJ1-3; D is perhaps TRBD1 (5 bases). The CDR3 has 16 amino acids. V was trimmed by 0 bases and J by 2 bases, leaving 12 bases between them. The germline V gene has CDR1 SGDLS and CDR2 YYNGEE.